Below, 26 T cell receptor beta chains from the same sample are listed, as sequenced in a study of shared clonotypes between healthy human individuals. Method: immunoSEQ multiplex PCR; TCRdb's copy keeps in-frame clones and lacks some. The repertoire holds 2,500,000 or so clones, with 93% as singletons. The sequenced sample was naive CD4+ T cells from PBMCs. Subset given: CD45RA+ positively selected. These receptors all stem from a man aged 18 to 35 in good health. Some clones in this sample may be carry-over from other donors' samples.

The chain couples TRBV7-3 to TRBJ2-6; TRBD1 matches 8 bases. The CDR3 runs 19 residues. The V segment lost 4 bases and the J segment 0 bases; nucleotides outside the gene matches: 11. Germline V CDR1 and CDR2: SGHTA, FQGTGA. As DNA, the CDR3 is TGTGCCAGCAGCTGGTCTCCGGGACAGGAGAGCTCTGGGGCCAACGTCCTGACTTTC. It codes for CASSWSPGQESSGANVLTF.

V gene TRBV4-1 combines with J gene TRBJ1-2; D gene unclear. Trimming pared 4 bases from V and 1 base from J, leaving 13 bases between. Germline V lookup: CDR1 MGHRA, CDR2 YSYEKL. The CDR3 runs to 15 residues. CDR3 DNA: TGCGCCAGCAGCCTCAAGATAGGCGGTAACTATGGCTACACCTTC. It yields the protein CASSLKIGGNYGYTF.

This chain uses TRBV2 with TRBJ2-5, with TRBD2 matching over 8 bases. The CDR3 consists of 14 residues. CDR1 is SNHLY and CDR2 is FYNNEI in the germline V gene. Trimming took 8 bases from V and 3 from J; bases not matched to a gene: 8. This chain's CDR3 is CASSLNSGKETQYF. For the CDR3, the DNA is TGTGCCAGCTCCCTTAATAGCGGGAAAGAGACCCAGTACTTC.

The chain has TRBV9 and TRBJ2-2; 12 bases line up with TRBD2. J was trimmed by 3 bases and V by 0 bases; bases with no gene match: 9. Germline CDR1 SGDLS, CDR2 YYNGEE. The length of the CDR3 is 19 residues. The CDR3 region is CASSVGLAGGPGDTGELFF. CDR3 DNA sequence: TGTGCCAGCAGCGTAGGGCTAGCGGGAGGGCCTGGGGACACCGGGGAGCTGTTTTTT. The full variable domain, rest sourced from reference TRBV9 and TRBJ2-2, is DSGVTQTPKHLITATGQRVTLRCSPRSGDLSVYWYQQSLDQGLQFLIQYYNGEERAKGNILERFSAQQFPDLHSELNLSSLELGDSALYFCASSVGLAGGPGDTGELFFGEGSRLTVL.

Only one count was recorded for this clone. The chain carries TRBV5-1 and TRBJ1-2; D may be TRBD1 (6 bases). This CDR3 spans 15 amino acids. The V end lost 0 bases, the J end lost 2 bases, and 11 bases lay between the germline ends. CDR1 SGHRS and CDR2 YFSETQ come from the germline V gene. The CDR3 loop is CASSLAGGQNYGYTF. The CDR3 bases are TGCGCCAGCAGCTTGGCGGGGGGCCAGAACTATGGCTACACCTTC.

This chain connects TRBV27 to TRBJ1-2; perhaps TRBD1 as D (6 bases). Trimming cost V 5 bases and J 5 bases, with 12 bases left between them. Germline V gene sequence: CDR1 MNHEY, CDR2 SMNVEV (reference sequence). The CDR3 covers 13 residues. The CDR3 region is CASSPTGLYGYTF. The CDR3 DNA reads as TGTGCCAGCAGTCCCACAGGGTTATATGGCTACACCTTC.

CDR3 nucleotide sequence: TGTGCCAGCAGGGACGTACGACAGGGCCAAGAGACCCAGTACTTC. Translating it yields CASRDVRQGQETQYF. This chain links TRBV6-6 with TRBJ2-5, with 7 nucleotides matching TRBD1. The germline V gene has CDR1 MNHNY and CDR2 SVGAGI (reference sequence). J was trimmed by 1 base and V by 6 bases; bases with no gene match: 8. This CDR3 region has 15 residues.

V is TRBV28 and J is TRBJ1-2, with TRBD1 as a possible D gene (5 bases). The V end was cut by 1 base, the J end by 2 bases, with 17 bases between. This CDR3 spans 17 amino acids. Germline values: CDR1 MDHEN, CDR2 SYDVKM. The CDR3 DNA sequence: TGTGCCAGCAGTTTATCGTTTAGGCAGGGAGGCAACTATGGCTACACCTTC. As protein: CASSLSFRQGGNYGYTF.

The chain couples TRBV11-2 to TRBJ2-1; 9 bases agree with TRBD2. V lost 3 bases to trimming and J lost 2 bases; unmatched junction nucleotides: 8. CDR3 size: 17 residues. In germline, CDR1 is SGHAT, CDR2 FQNNGV. In DNA form, the CDR3 reads TGTGCCAGCAGCTTGGTCCCAACTAGCGGGCCCTACAATGAGCAGTTCTTC. This gives the protein CASSLVPTSGPYNEQFF. The variable domain in full, with the rest retrieved from reference TRBV11-2 and TRBJ2-1, is EAGVAQSPRYKIIEKRQSVAFWCNPISGHATLYWYQQILGQGPKLLIQFQNNGVVDDSQLPKDRFSAERLKGVDSTLKIQPAKLEDSAVYLCASSLVPTSGPYNEQFFGPGTRLTVL.

This sequence joins TRBV28 and TRBJ1-4, with a possible D match to TRBD1 (5 bases). The CDR3 spans 14 residues. The V end lost 6 bases, the J end lost 5 bases, and 13 bases lay between the germline ends. CDR1 and CDR2 from the germline V gene are MDHEN and SYDVKM. This CDR3 is CASSPGNRNEKLFF. The CDR3 DNA reads TGTGCCAGCAGCCCAGGGAACAGGAATGAAAAACTGTTTTTT. Full variable domain (outside the CDR3, taken from reference TRBV28 and TRBJ1-4): DVKVTQSSRYLVKRTGEKVFLECVQDMDHENMFWYRQDPGLGLRLIYFSYDVKMKEKGDIPEGYSVSREKKERFSLILESASTNQTSMYLCASSPGNRNEKLFFGSGTQLSVL.

The chain carries TRBV28 and TRBJ1-2, with D unresolved. Germline V gene data show CDR1 as MDHEN and CDR2 as SYDVKM. Trimming took off 6 bases at V and 7 bases at J, with 15 bases between the two ends. The CDR3 is 13 amino acids. The CDR3 loop reads CASSTTLAAGYTF. As DNA, the CDR3 is TGTGCCAGCAGCACCACCTTAGCCGCTGGCTACACCTTC.

This clone was seen only once. Sequence at one end of the junction differs from germline and may be a read error. This sequence joins TRBV28 and TRBJ1-1; TRBD1 agrees at 9 bases. This CDR3 is built from 14 residues. The V gene's germline CDR1 is MDHEN and CDR2 SYDVKM. CDR3 region: CASCLTGGITEAFF. The CDR3, as DNA: TGTGCCAGCTGTTTGACAGGGGGAATAACTGAAGCTTTCTTT.

The chain uses TRBV11-2 and TRBJ2-7; 8 bases map to TRBD2. The CDR3 has 16 residues. Germline values: CDR1 SGHAT, CDR2 FQNNGV. V was clipped by 1 base and J by 2 bases; unmatched bases: 7. The CDR3 reads CASSLGSSGTAYEQYF. The CDR3 bases are TGTGCCAGCAGCTTAGGCAGTAGCGGGACTGCCTACGAGCAGTACTTC.

This clone was counted once. CDR3 residues: CAWEISGSETQYF. The CDR3 coding sequence is TGTGCCTGGGAGATTTCCGGGAGTGAGACCCAGTACTTC. This chain links TRBV30 with TRBJ2-5; TRBD2 is a possible D gene (6 bases). CDR1 and CDR2 from the germline V gene are GTSNPN and SVGIG (reference sequence). This CDR3 contains 13 residues. V lost 5 bases and J 5 bases, leaving 15 bases between the germline ends. Using reference TRBV30 and TRBJ2-5 for the parts outside the CDR3, the full variable domain is SQTIHQWPATLVQPVGSPLSLECTVEGTSNPNLYWYRQAAGRGLQLLFYSVGIGQISSEVPQNLSASRPQDRQFILSSKKLLLSDSGFYLCAWEISGSETQYFGPGTRLLVL.

The V call is TRBV21-1, the J call TRBJ2-7; the table gives TRBD1 as D, unverified against the DNA. TRBV21-1 is reported as a pseudogene. The CDR3 consists of 14 residues. CDR3 nucleotides: TGTGCCAGCAGCATCCGGGACAGAACCTACGAGCAGTACTTC. Its translation is CASSIRDRTYEQYF.

The V gene is TRBV28, the J gene TRBJ2-1; 9 nucleotides align to TRBD2. Germline CDR1 MDHEN, CDR2 SYDVKM. The CDR3 totals 19 residues. V was pared by 7 bases and J by 9 bases, with 25 bases of the junction left unmatched. The CDR3 bases are TGTGCCAGCACCACCCGGCAGGGGAAGGTCGGCGGGAGGGCCCCTGAGCAGTTCTTC. Amino acid sequence: CASTTRQGKVGGRAPEQFF.

This chain connects TRBV6-1 to TRBJ2-3; no firm D call. CDR1 and CDR2 from the germline V gene are MNHNS and SASEGT. The CDR3 runs to 15 residues. Between the trimmed V and J ends, which lost 2 bases and 2 bases, there was a span of 11 bases. The CDR3 nucleotides read TGTGCCAGCAGTGAAATAGGTCGGATCACAGATACGCAGTATTTT. Translated, it gives CASSEIGRITDTQYF.

This clone has a handful of counts. The V call is TRBV2, the J call TRBJ1-1; tentatively, D is TRBD1 (5 bases). Trimming left V 0 bases short and J 7 bases short, with 6 bases between. The CDR3 consists of 12 residues. Germline V gene lookup returns CDR1 SNHLY and CDR2 FYNNEI. The CDR3 nucleotides are TGTGCCAGCAGTGAAGCGGGGCGTGAAGCTTTCTTT. The encoded protein is CASSEAGREAFF. Combining the CDR3 with reference TRBV2 and TRBJ1-1 gives the whole variable domain EPEVTQTPSHQVTQMGQEVILRCVPISNHLYFYWYRQILGQKVEFLVSFYNNEISEKSEIFDDQFSVERPDGSNFTLKIRSTKLEDSAMYFCASSEAGREAFFGQGTRLTVV.

This rearrangement joins TRBV10-3 to TRBJ2-1, with 10 bases that match TRBD2. The V gene's germline CDR1 is ENHRY and CDR2 SYGVKD. CDR3 length equals 15 residues. V gave up 6 bases and J gave up 5 bases; unmatched junction bases: 7. The CDR3 here is CAISTSSGRNNEQFF. The CDR3 region has the DNA TGTGCCATCAGCACCTCTAGCGGGAGAAACAATGAGCAGTTCTTC.

The gene calls are TRBV5-1 and TRBJ2-2; D is unresolved. The germline CDR1 and CDR2 sequences are SGHRS and YFSETQ. The CDR3 contains 13 residues. V lost 4 bases and J lost 4, with 8 bases in between. CDR3 sequence: CASSPLGTGELFF. Here the CDR3 DNA reads TGCGCCAGCAGCCCTTTGGGCACCGGGGAGCTGTTTTTT.

The genes are TRBV6-6 and TRBJ2-7; possible D gene TRBD2, 6 bases. Per the germline V gene, CDR1 is MNHNY and CDR2 is SVGAGI (reference sequence). The CDR3 contains 14 residues. Trimming pared 7 bases from V and 2 bases from J, leaving 15 bases between. DNA of the CDR3: TGTGCCAGCACCTCCCCGGGGGTTGCCTACGAGCAGTACTTC. Translated: CASTSPGVAYEQYF.

The chain uses TRBV7-9 and TRBJ2-7; D is undetermined. CDR3 length equals 13 residues. Trimming shortened V by 4 bases and J by 5 bases, and 12 bases separated the two germline ends. Germline V gene lookup returns CDR1 SEHNR and CDR2 FQNEAQ (reference sequence). The CDR3 DNA reads TGTGCCAGCAGCTCAACAGTAGCCGACGAGCAGTACTTC. Translation gives CASSSTVADEQYF. The variable domain in full, completed from reference TRBV7-9 and TRBJ2-7, reads DTGVSQNPRHKITKRGQNVTFRCDPISEHNRLYWYRQTLGQGPEFLTYFQNEAQLEKSRLLSDRFSAERPKGSFSTLEIQRTEQGDSAMYLCASSSTVADEQYFGPGTRLTVT.

V and J are TRBV6-1 and TRBJ1-4; 9 bases agree with TRBD1. The germline CDR1 and CDR2 sequences are MNHNS and SASEGT. Unmatched junction bases numbered 4, after V lost 6 bases and J lost 8 bases. The CDR3 is made up of 13 amino acids. The CDR3 loop is CASRYRGQEKLFF. The CDR3, as DNA: TGTGCCAGCAGATACAGGGGGCAGGAAAAACTGTTTTTT.

In DNA, the CDR3 is TGTGCCAGCAGAGCAGGGTTGATAAGCAATCAGCCCCAGCATTTT. This gives the protein CASRAGLISNQPQHF. The chain links TRBV2 to TRBJ1-5, with TRBD1 as a possible D gene (5 bases). Germline V gene lookup returns CDR1 SNHLY and CDR2 FYNNEI. V was trimmed by 6 bases and J by 1 base, leaving 13 bases between them. CDR3 length: 15 residues.

The chain is built from TRBV5-5 and TRBJ1-4; D gene ambiguous. V lost 1 base and J lost 0, with 13 bases in between. Germline assignment: CDR1 SGHKS and CDR2 YYEKEE (reference sequence). This CDR3 comprises 17 residues. CDR3 sequence (DNA): TGTGCCAGCAGCTTGCGTTTCACGGGTGCAACTAATGAAAAACTGTTTTTT. This translates into CASSLRFTGATNEKLFF. The full variable domain, its missing parts supplied by reference TRBV5-5 and TRBJ1-4, is DAGVTQSPTHLIKTRGQQVTLRCSPISGHKSVSWYQQVLGQGPQFIFQYYEKEERGRGNFPDRFSARQFPNYSSELNVNALLLGDSALYLCASSLRFTGATNEKLFFGSGTQLSVL.

The CDR3 loop is CASSFAPSGNTEAFF. CDR3 nucleotide sequence: TGCGCCAGCAGCTTTGCCCCCAGTGGGAACACTGAAGCTTTCTTT. V gene TRBV5-1 combines with J gene TRBJ1-1, with D unresolved. Between the trimmed V and J ends, which lost 2 bases and 1 base, there was a span of 12 bases. Germline values: CDR1 SGHRS, CDR2 YFSETQ. The CDR3 has 15 residues.